The 8 T cell receptor beta chains listed next were all sequenced from one sample in a study of T cell responses to AZD1222 COVID-19 vaccine. TCRdb's copy holds only in-frame clones and misses some; the assay was immunoSEQ multiplex PCR. This sample has approximately 150,000 clones; around 89% occur once, and the top ten carry roughly 1.7%. Material: peripheral blood, obtained on day 0 of AZD1222 vaccination. The source of these receptors is an adult in good health.

V is TRBV28 and J is TRBJ1-4, with a possible D match to TRBD1 (6 bases). The V end was cut by 5 bases, the J end by 7 bases, with 14 bases between. This CDR3 is built from 14 residues. Looked up from germline, CDR1 is MDHEN and CDR2 is SYDVKM. The CDR3 loop reads CASSRGGHGEKLFF. DNA of the CDR3: TGTGCCAGCAGTCGTGGGGGGCATGGTGAAAAACTGTTTTTT. Complete variable domain (other parts from reference TRBV28 and TRBJ1-4): DVKVTQSSRYLVKRTGEKVFLECVQDMDHENMFWYRQDPGLGLRLIYFSYDVKMKEKGDIPEGYSVSREKKERFSLILESASTNQTSMYLCASSRGGHGEKLFFGSGTQLSVL.

V gene TRBV7-9 combines with J gene TRBJ2-5; perhaps TRBD2 as D (6 bases). V lost 1 base, J lost 9 bases, and 12 bases lay in between. Germline CDR1 reads SEHNR; CDR2 reads FQNEAQ (reference sequence). The CDR3 has 13 residues. The CDR3 sequence is CASSLVDSGSQYF. Written as DNA, the CDR3 is TGTGCCAGCAGCTTAGTTGACAGCGGGTCCCAGTACTTC.

There are a few counts of this clone. The chain uses TRBV2 and TRBJ1-2, with TRBD1 matching over 7 bases. This CDR3 comprises 15 residues. The trim removed 7 bases at V and 2 bases at J, leaving 10 bases unmatched. From germline, CDR1 is SNHLY and CDR2 FYNNEI. CDR3 loop: CASMGSQGSNYGYTF. CDR3 DNA sequence: TGTGCCAGCATGGGATCACAGGGGTCCAACTATGGCTACACCTTC.

This chain connects TRBV18 to TRBJ1-1, with a possible D match to TRBD1 (6 bases). There are 14 residues in the CDR3. In germline, CDR1 is KGHSH, CDR2 LQKENI. V lost 4 bases and J 1 base, leaving 10 bases between the germline ends. CDR3 sequence: CASSQGQKNTEAFF. The CDR3 nucleotides read TGTGCCAGCTCACAAGGACAGAAGAACACTGAAGCTTTCTTT.

This chain links TRBV6-5 with TRBJ1-5; D uncertain. Between the trimmed V and J ends, which lost 7 bases and 5 bases, there was a span of 12 bases. CDR1 is MNHEY, CDR2 SVGAGI, per germline. CDR3 length equals 13 residues. The CDR3 loop reads CASMGKRDQPQHF. CDR3 sequence (DNA): TGTGCCAGCATGGGGAAGCGGGATCAGCCCCAGCATTTT.

V is TRBV2 and J is TRBJ1-2; 10 bases align to TRBD1. The CDR3 is made up of 13 amino acids. Losses at the gene ends were 9 bases for V and 4 bases for J; bases not matched to a gene: 5. Germline CDR1 and CDR2: SNHLY and FYNNEI. The CDR3 is CASKDRGIYGYTF. The CDR3 DNA is TGTGCCAGTAAGGACAGGGGGATCTATGGCTACACCTTC. Supplemented by reference TRBV2 and TRBJ1-2, the full variable domain reads EPEVTQTPSHQVTQMGQEVILRCVPISNHLYFYWYRQILGQKVEFLVSFYNNEISEKSEIFDDQFSVERPDGSNFTLKIRSTKLEDSAMYFCASKDRGIYGYTFGSGTRLTVV.

The rearrangement links TRBV3-1 (or the pseudogene TRBV3-2) to TRBJ1-2, with a possible D match to TRBD1 (5 bases). This CDR3 contains 13 residues. Germline CDR1 reads LGHDT; CDR2 reads YNNKEL (reference sequence). V was clipped by 6 bases and J by 5 bases, with 13 bases between them. The CDR3 loop is CASRPGLSYGYTF. Here the CDR3 DNA reads TGTGCCAGCAGACCGGGACTGAGTTATGGCTACACCTTC.

J is TRBJ1-5 and V is TRBV18; D remains unclear. V lost 1 base, J lost 5 bases, and 6 bases lay in between. Per the germline V gene, CDR1 is KGHSH and CDR2 is LQKENI. CDR3 length: 13 residues. This CDR3 reads CASSPRVDQPQHF. In DNA form, the CDR3 reads TGTGCCAGCTCACCACGTGTGGATCAGCCCCAGCATTTT.